These 30 T cell receptor beta chains originate from one sample sequenced in a study of T cell responses to AZD1222 COVID-19 vaccine. Repertoires were generated with immunoSEQ multiplex PCR, while TCRdb's copy carries only in-frame clones and drops some. The sample carries 80,000 or so clones, 87% recorded once. This sample comprised peripheral blood, obtained on day 0 of AZD1222 vaccination. The origin of the receptors is an adult in good health.

This clone has only a few counts. The V gene is TRBV5-5, the J gene TRBJ1-6; D possibly corresponds to TRBD1 (6 bases). Trimming took off 2 bases at V and 7 bases at J, with 10 bases between the two ends. Germline V gene data show CDR1 as SGHKS and CDR2 as YYEKEE (reference sequence). CDR3 length equals 14 residues. CDR3 DNA sequence: TGTGCCAGCAGCTTCGGGACATGGAATTCACCCCTCCACTTT. Amino acid sequence: CASSFGTWNSPLHF.

The J gene is TRBJ1-1, the V gene TRBV30; D unclear. Germline values: CDR1 GTSNPN, CDR2 SVGIG (reference sequence). The CDR3 contains 14 residues. The V gene lost 4 bases and the J gene lost 0 bases, with 12 bases spanning the gap. The CDR3 DNA is TGTGCCTGGACCTCTGGGGTGATGAACACTGAAGCTTTCTTT. Protein product: CAWTSGVMNTEAFF.

DNA of the CDR3: TGTGCCTGGAGTCTCGACCCTCTAGCGGGAGTCGCCGCCAATGAGCAGTTCTTC. It is translated as CAWSLDPLAGVAANEQFF. The chain links TRBV30 to TRBJ2-1; TRBD2 agrees at 10 bases. Germline assignment: CDR1 GTSNPN and CDR2 SVGIG (reference sequence). The CDR3 loop spans 18 amino acids. V was clipped by 2 bases and J by 6 bases; unmatched bases: 16.

This chain joins TRBV5-4 and TRBJ2-7, with D uncertain. The CDR3 spans 15 residues. Germline V CDR1 and CDR2: SGHNT, YYREEE (reference sequence). V was clipped by 4 bases and J by 0 bases, with 14 bases between them. CDR3 protein: CASSGPPWSSYEQYF. For the CDR3, the DNA is TGTGCCAGCAGCGGCCCCCCTTGGAGCTCCTACGAGCAGTACTTC. The complete variable domain, with remaining parts taken from reference TRBV5-4 and TRBJ2-7, reads ETGVTQSPTHLIKTRGQQVTLRCSSQSGHNTVSWYQQALGQGPQFIFQYYREEENGRGNFPPRFSGLQFPNYSSELNVNALELDDSALYLCASSGPPWSSYEQYFGPGTRLTVT.

This clone was seen once. The chain employs TRBV12-5 and TRBJ1-1; 7 bases line up with TRBD1. The CDR3 loop spans 16 amino acids. V was pared by 0 bases and J by 4 bases, with 8 bases of the junction left unmatched. Germline-derived CDR1 and CDR2 are LGHNT and FRNRAP. CDR3 bases: TGTGCTAGTGGTTTGGTACTAGGGCAGGGGGTCACTGAAGCTTTCTTT. It specifies CASGLVLGQGVTEAFF.

V and J are TRBV7-3 and TRBJ1-2, with D perhaps TRBD1 (6 bases). Looked up from germline, CDR1 is SGHTA and CDR2 is FQGTGA. This CDR3 is 12 amino acids long. Trimming left V 1 base short and J 10 bases short, with 10 bases between. As DNA, the CDR3 is TGTGCCAGCAGCTTAAACCCAGGGGACTACACCTTC. Encoded protein: CASSLNPGDYTF.

The chain has TRBV19 and TRBJ1-6; D is ambiguous. Per the germline V gene, CDR1 is LNHDA and CDR2 is SQIVND (reference sequence). CDR3 length: 14 residues. Between the trimmed V and J ends, which lost 6 bases and 4 bases, there was a span of 10 bases. The CDR3 here is CASRGGPYNSPLHF. CDR3 DNA: TGTGCCAGTAGAGGAGGCCCGTATAATTCACCCCTCCACTTT.

This chain joins TRBV5-6 and TRBJ2-7; 8 bases match TRBD1. Germline CDR1 is SGHDT and CDR2 is YYEEEE. Trimming took 2 bases from V and 2 from J; bases not matched to a gene: 6. The CDR3 sequence is 15 residues long. CDR3 coding DNA: TGTGCCAGCAGCTTCCGGGACAGGTTAACCTACGAGCAGTACTTC. It codes for CASSFRDRLTYEQYF.

This clone was counted a single time. This chain uses TRBV6-6 with TRBJ2-3; the match to TRBD1 covers 7 bases. Germline V gene lookup returns CDR1 MNHNY and CDR2 SVGAGI (reference sequence). V was clipped by 1 base and J by 6 bases; unmatched bases: 4. The CDR3 sequence is 14 residues long. CDR3 nucleotides: TGTGCCAGCAGTTACTACAGGGACAGCGATACGCAGTATTTT. The encoded protein is CASSYYRDSDTQYF.

This clone came up once. The V call is TRBV19, the J call TRBJ1-5; perhaps TRBD1 as D (5 bases). Trimming cost V 0 bases and J 4 bases, with 13 bases left between them. CDR1 is LNHDA and CDR2 is SQIVND in the germline V gene (reference sequence). The CDR3 has 16 residues. CDR3 DNA: TGTGCCAGTAGTATAGATCGAGGGGCCCCGAATCAGCCCCAGCATTTT. This codes for CASSIDRGAPNQPQHF.

The chain has TRBV29-1 and TRBJ2-1; D remains unclear. Trimming took 4 bases from V and 5 from J, leaving 9 bases between them. Per germline, CDR1 SQVTM and CDR2 ANQGSEA. The CDR3 totals 12 residues. The chain's CDR3 is CSVGKGNNEQFF. Written as DNA, the CDR3 is TGCAGCGTTGGCAAGGGAAACAATGAGCAGTTCTTC.

The chain is built from TRBV23-1 and TRBJ2-6; D unclear. TRBV23-1 is an open reading frame, and its role is uncertain. The CDR3 is 18 amino acids. V shed 1 base and J shed 0 bases, with 13 bases lying between them. As DNA, the CDR3 is TGCGCCAGCAGTCAATATGTCGGGCAGTACTCTGGGGCCAACGTCCTGACTTTC. Protein sequence: CASSQYVGQYSGANVLTF.

V usage is TRBV6-5 and J usage is TRBJ1-6; no definite D call. Germline-derived CDR1 and CDR2 are MNHEY and SVGAGI. V lost 7 bases and J 10 bases, leaving 14 bases between the germline ends. This CDR3 contains 13 residues. The CDR3 bases are TGTGCCAGCAAGGAAGGTAAAGAATCACCCCTCCACTTT. This gives the protein CASKEGKESPLHF.

The CDR3 bases are TGTGCCAGCAGCTTGGGAGGGCAGATCTATGGCTACACCTTC. Its protein product is CASSLGGQIYGYTF. The V gene is TRBV5-4, the J gene TRBJ1-2; D unclear. The germline gives CDR1 SGHNT, CDR2 YYREEE (reference sequence). Trimming stripped 0 bases from V and 4 bases from J, with 10 bases between. The CDR3 is 14 amino acids.

This chain links TRBV19 with TRBJ1-2, with D maybe TRBD1 (5 bases). V lost 1 base and J 8 bases, leaving 8 bases between the germline ends. The CDR3 covers 12 residues. Germline V gene sequence: CDR1 LNHDA, CDR2 SQIVND (reference sequence). CDR3 sequence: CASSIGGEGYTF. The CDR3 DNA sequence: TGTGCCAGTAGTATAGGAGGGGAAGGCTACACCTTC.

The V call is TRBV7-9, the J call TRBJ1-3; D is unresolved. Trimming pared 1 base from V and 4 bases from J, leaving 14 bases between. The CDR3 has 16 residues. Per germline, CDR1 SEHNR and CDR2 FQNEAQ (reference sequence). The CDR3, as DNA: TGTGCCAGCAGCTTAGTTTCGGTGGCGCCAGGAAACACCATATATTTT. This sequence encodes CASSLVSVAPGNTIYF.

The chain uses TRBV7-8 and TRBJ1-2; D might be TRBD1 (5 bases). The CDR3 is 14 amino acids. Germline V lookup: CDR1 SGHVS, CDR2 FQNEAQ. Trimming cost V 1 base and J 8 bases, with 14 bases left between them. CDR3 region: CASSLVPGFMGYTF. The CDR3 DNA follows: TGTGCCAGCAGCTTAGTGCCAGGGTTTATGGGCTACACCTTC.

V and J are TRBV18 and TRBJ2-7; D is possibly TRBD2 (5 bases). V lost 5 bases, J lost 7 bases, and 18 bases lay in between. Germline V CDR1 and CDR2: KGHSH, LQKENI. The length of the CDR3 is 14 residues. In DNA form, the CDR3 reads TGTGCCAGCTCAACCCCGGCTAGCCGCGGGGAGCAGTACTTC. The encoded protein is CASSTPASRGEQYF.

The chain couples TRBV3-1 (or the pseudogene TRBV3-2) to TRBJ1-4; TRBD1 aligns across 7 bases. Germline CDR1 is LGHDT and CDR2 is YNNKEL (reference sequence). This CDR3 has 15 residues. J gave up 7 bases and V 5 bases, and 10 bases lay outside the gene matches. In DNA, the CDR3 is TGTGCCAGCAGCTCCAGACAGGGCGTGGGTGAAAAACTGTTTTTT. Translation: CASSSRQGVGEKLFF.

This rearrangement joins TRBV21-1 to TRBJ2-7; the table's D call TRBD2 went unverified against the DNA. TRBV21-1 counts as a pseudogene. The CDR3 extends over 18 amino acids. The CDR3 here is CASSKGGLTSGSSYEQYF. DNA for the CDR3: TGTGCCAGCAGCAAAGGGGGCCTAACTAGCGGGAGCTCCTACGAGCAGTACTTC.

V usage is TRBV30 and J usage is TRBJ1-5; 8 bases align to TRBD1. Germline V CDR1 and CDR2: GTSNPN, SVGIG (reference sequence). The CDR3 extends over 13 amino acids. With 2 bases clipped from V and 6 bases from J, the junction kept 3 bases outside the gene matches. Written as DNA, the CDR3 is TGTGCCTGGAGTCCGGACAGGGCTCAGCCCCAGCATTTT. This translates into CAWSPDRAQPQHF.

The chain combines TRBV30 with TRBJ2-7; D is undetermined. Between the trimmed V and J ends, which lost 1 base and 6 bases, there was a span of 16 bases. There are 14 residues in the CDR3. The V gene's germline CDR1 is GTSNPN and CDR2 SVGIG (reference sequence). Written as DNA, the CDR3 is TGTGCCTGGAGTGCCTCTACACCCTCTGGCGAGCAGTACTTC. Translated, it gives CAWSASTPSGEQYF. The variable domain in full, completed from reference TRBV30 and TRBJ2-7, reads SQTIHQWPATLVQPVGSPLSLECTVEGTSNPNLYWYRQAAGRGLQLLFYSVGIGQISSEVPQNLSASRPQDRQFILSSKKLLLSDSGFYLCAWSASTPSGEQYFGPGTRLTVT.

This chain uses TRBV6-4 with TRBJ1-2, with TRBD1 matching 8 bases. CDR3 length equals 15 residues. Germline CDR1 MRHNA, CDR2 SNTAGT. The V and J ends lost 5 bases and 0 bases, in that order; junction bases with no gene match: 5. The CDR3: CASSPEDRANYGYTF. The CDR3 nucleotides are TGTGCCAGCAGTCCCGAGGACAGGGCTAACTATGGCTACACCTTC.

This chain connects TRBV11-3 to TRBJ1-2, with a possible D match to TRBD1 (5 bases). V was cut by 1 base and J by 8 bases, with 11 bases left in between. There are 13 residues in the CDR3. In germline, CDR1 is SGHNT, CDR2 YENEEA. The CDR3 here is CASSLGQGEGYTF. The CDR3 DNA reads as TGTGCCAGCAGCTTAGGGCAGGGTGAAGGCTACACCTTC.

Of note for this clone: A junction boundary mismatches the germline segment, possibly from a read error. The rearrangement uses TRBV7-9 and TRBJ1-5; no clear D. The CDR3 totals 13 residues. CDR1 is SEHNR, CDR2 FQNEAQ, per germline (reference sequence). CDR3 sequence reads: CASSRAANLPQHF. DNA for the CDR3: TGTGCCAGCAGCCGGGCCGCGAATCTGCCCCAGCATTTT.

This clone was seen once. The chain combines TRBV12-3 or TRBV12-4 with TRBJ2-1; a weak D match, TRBD2 (6 bases). Trimming took off 5 bases at V and 8 bases at J, with 13 bases between the two ends. CDR3 length equals 13 residues. CDR3 sequence (DNA): TGTGCCAGCAGTCCGGGACTCTATCATGAGCAGTTCTTC. It specifies CASSPGLYHEQFF.

This clone was recorded only once. The J gene is TRBJ1-6, the V gene TRBV5-1, with a tentative D call TRBD1 (6 bases). Germline V lookup: CDR1 SGHRS, CDR2 YFSETQ. The CDR3 is 13 residues long. V gave up 4 bases and J gave up 5 bases, with 7 bases separating them. The CDR3: CASSGQNNSPLHF. Here the CDR3 DNA reads TGCGCCAGCAGCGGACAGAATAATTCACCCCTCCACTTT.

The rearrangement links TRBV4-2 to TRBJ2-5; 12 nucleotides align to TRBD2. The CDR3 is 15 residues long. Germline-derived CDR1 and CDR2 are LGHNA and YNFKEQ. V gave up 4 bases and J gave up 3 bases; unmatched junction bases: 3. The CDR3 DNA sequence: TGTGCCAGCAGCCGGGCTAGCGGGAGGGAAGAGACCCAGTACTTC. Translating gives CASSRASGREETQYF.

J is TRBJ2-3 and V is TRBV18, with D hard to call. Deletions cut 2 bases from V and 2 bases from J, with 11 bases between. CDR1 is KGHSH and CDR2 is LQKENI in the germline V gene. The CDR3 is made up of 15 amino acids. The chain's CDR3 is CASSPDLSHTDTQYF. The CDR3 nucleotides are TGTGCCAGCTCACCAGACCTAAGCCACACAGATACGCAGTATTTT.

The V gene is TRBV13, the J gene TRBJ2-7, with D unclear. The CDR3 has 12 residues. Germline V gene lookup returns CDR1 PRHDT and CDR2 FYEKMQ (reference sequence). The V and J ends lost 4 bases and 2 bases respectively, with 6 bases between them. CDR3 in amino acids: CASSSEAYEQYF. The CDR3 coding sequence is TGTGCCAGCAGCTCGGAAGCCTACGAGCAGTACTTC.